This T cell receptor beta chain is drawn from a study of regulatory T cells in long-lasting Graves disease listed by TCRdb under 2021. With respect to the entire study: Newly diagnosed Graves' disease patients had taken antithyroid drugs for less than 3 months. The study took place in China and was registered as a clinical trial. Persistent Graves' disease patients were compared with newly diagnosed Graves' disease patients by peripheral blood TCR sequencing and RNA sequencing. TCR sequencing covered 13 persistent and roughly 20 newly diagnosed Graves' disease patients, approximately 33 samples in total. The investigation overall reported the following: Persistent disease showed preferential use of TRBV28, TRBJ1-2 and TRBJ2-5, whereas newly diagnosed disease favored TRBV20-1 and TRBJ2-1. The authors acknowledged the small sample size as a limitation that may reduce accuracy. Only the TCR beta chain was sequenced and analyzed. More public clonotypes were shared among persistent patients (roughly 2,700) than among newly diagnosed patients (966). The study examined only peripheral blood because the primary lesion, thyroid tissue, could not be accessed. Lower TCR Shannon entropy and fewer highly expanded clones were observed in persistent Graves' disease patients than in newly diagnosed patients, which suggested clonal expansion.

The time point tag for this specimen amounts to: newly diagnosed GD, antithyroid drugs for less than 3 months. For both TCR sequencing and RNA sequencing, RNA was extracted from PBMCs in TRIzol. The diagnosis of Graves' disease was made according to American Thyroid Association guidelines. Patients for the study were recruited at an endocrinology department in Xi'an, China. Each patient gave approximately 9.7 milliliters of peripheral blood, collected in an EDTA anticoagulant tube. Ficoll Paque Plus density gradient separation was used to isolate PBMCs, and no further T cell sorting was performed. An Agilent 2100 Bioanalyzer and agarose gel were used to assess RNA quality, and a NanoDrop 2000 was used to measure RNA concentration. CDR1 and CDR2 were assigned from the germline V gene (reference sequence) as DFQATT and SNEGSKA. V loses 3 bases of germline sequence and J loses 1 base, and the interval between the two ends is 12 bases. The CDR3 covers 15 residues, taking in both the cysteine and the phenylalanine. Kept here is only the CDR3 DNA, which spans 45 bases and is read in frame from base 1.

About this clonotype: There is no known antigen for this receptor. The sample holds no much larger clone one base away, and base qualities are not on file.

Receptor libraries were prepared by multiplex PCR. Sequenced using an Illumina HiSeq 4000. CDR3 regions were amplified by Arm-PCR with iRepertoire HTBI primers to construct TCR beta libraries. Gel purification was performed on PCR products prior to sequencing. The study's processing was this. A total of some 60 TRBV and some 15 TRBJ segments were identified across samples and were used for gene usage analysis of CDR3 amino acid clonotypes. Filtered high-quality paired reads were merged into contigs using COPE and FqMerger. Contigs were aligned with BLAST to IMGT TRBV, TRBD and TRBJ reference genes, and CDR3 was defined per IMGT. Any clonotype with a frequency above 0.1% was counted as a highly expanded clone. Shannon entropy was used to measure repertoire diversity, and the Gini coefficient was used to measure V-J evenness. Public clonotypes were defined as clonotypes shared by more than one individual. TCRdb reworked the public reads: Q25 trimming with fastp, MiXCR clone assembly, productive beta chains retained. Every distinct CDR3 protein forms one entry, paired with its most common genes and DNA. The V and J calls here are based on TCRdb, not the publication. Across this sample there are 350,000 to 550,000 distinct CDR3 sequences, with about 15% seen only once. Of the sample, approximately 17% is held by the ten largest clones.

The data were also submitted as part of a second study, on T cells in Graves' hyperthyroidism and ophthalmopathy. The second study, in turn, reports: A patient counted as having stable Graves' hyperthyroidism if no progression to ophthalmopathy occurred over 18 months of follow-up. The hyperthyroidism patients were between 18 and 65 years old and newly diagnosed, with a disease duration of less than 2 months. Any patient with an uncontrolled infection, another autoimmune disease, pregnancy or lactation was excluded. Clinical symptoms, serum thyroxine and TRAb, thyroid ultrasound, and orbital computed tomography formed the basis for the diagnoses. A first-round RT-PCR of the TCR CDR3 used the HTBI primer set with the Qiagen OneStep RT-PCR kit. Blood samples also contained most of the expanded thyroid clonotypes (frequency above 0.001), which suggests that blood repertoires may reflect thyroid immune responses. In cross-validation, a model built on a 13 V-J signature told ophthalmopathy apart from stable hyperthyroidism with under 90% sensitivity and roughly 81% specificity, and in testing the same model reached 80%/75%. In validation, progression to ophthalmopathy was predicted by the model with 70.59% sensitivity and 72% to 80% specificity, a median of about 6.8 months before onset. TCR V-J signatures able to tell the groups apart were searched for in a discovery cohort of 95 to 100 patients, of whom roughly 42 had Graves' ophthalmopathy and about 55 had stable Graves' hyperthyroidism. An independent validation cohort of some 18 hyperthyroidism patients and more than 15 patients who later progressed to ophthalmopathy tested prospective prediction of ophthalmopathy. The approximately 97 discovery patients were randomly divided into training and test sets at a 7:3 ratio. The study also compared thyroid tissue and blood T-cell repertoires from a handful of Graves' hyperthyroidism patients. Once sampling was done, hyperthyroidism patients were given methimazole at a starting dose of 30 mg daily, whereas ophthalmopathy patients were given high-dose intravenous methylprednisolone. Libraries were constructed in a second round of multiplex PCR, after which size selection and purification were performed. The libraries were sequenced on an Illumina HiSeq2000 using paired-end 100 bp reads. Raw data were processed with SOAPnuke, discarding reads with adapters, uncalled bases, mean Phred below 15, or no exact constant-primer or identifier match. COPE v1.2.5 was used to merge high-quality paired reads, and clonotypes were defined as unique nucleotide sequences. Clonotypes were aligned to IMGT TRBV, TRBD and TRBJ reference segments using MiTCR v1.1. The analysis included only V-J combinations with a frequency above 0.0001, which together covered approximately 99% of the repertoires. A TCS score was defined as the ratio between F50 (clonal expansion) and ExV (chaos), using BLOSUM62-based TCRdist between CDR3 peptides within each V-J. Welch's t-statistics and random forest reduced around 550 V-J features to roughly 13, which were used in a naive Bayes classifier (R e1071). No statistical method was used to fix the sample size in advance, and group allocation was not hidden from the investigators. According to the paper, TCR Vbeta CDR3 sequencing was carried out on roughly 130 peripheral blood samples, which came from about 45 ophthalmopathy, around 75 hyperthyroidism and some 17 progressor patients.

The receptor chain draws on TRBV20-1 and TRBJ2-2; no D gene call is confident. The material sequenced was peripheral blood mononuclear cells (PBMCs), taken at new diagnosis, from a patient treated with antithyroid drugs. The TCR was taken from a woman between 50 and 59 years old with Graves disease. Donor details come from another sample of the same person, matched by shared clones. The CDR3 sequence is CSASNSVKNTGELFF. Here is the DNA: TGCAGTGCTAGCAACTCGGTAAAGAACACCGGGGAGCTGTTTTTT.